This T cell receptor (beta chain) was sequenced for a study of blood T cell repertoires in COVID-19. Data came from immunoSEQ multiplex PCR; TCRdb stores just in-frame clones and leaves some out. Here the sample spans approximately 280,000 clones, 70% to 90% being singletons. This CDR3 is built from 17 residues. Germline CDR1 LGHNA, CDR2 YNFKEQ. Germline trimming cut 0 bases from V and 4 bases from J; bases unmatched to any gene: 4. The rearrangement uses TRBV4-2 and TRBJ2-2; TRBD2 matches at 11 bases. The clonotype originates from a man over 45 with active or convalescent COVID-19. The sequenced sample was peripheral blood. The CDR3 here is CASSQERLAGRTGELFF. The CDR3 region has the DNA TGTGCCAGCAGCCAAGAGCGACTAGCGGGACGCACCGGGGAGCTGTTTTTT.